The 20 T cell receptor beta chains below come from one sample, sequenced in a study of blood T cells in healthy people across ages. Sample-barcoded 5' priming and a J-beta primer mix drove a second PCR of roughly 6 to 12 cycles. MiXCR was run by TCRdb on the 5' RACE reads, yielding one entry per CDR3 protein. The sample records roughly 1.7 million distinct CDR3 sequences, 30% to 40% being singletons. The sequenced material came from blood. The receptor source for this set is a woman in her thirties in good health.

The sample holds a few counts of this clonotype. This rearrangement joins TRBV6-2 or TRBV6-3 to TRBJ2-7, with TRBD2 as a possible D gene (5 bases). The V gene's germline CDR1 is MNHEY and CDR2 SVGEGT. The V gene lost 10 bases and the J gene lost 6 bases, with 22 bases spanning the gap. The CDR3 is 14 residues long. The CDR3 DNA follows: TGTGCCATCTCAAGTGGACTCCCAAGCATCGAGCAGTACTTC. It yields the protein CAISSGLPSIEQYF.

CDR3 sequence: CSAQPSNTEAFF. For the CDR3, the DNA is TGCAGCGCCCAACCCTCGAACACTGAAGCTTTCTTT. The rearrangement joins TRBV29-1 to TRBJ1-1; D not resolved. This CDR3 has 12 residues. V was shortened by 7 bases and J by 1 base, with 10 bases between the two germline ends. Germline V gene lookup returns CDR1 SQVTM and CDR2 ANQGSEA.

On this clonotype: At one end, the junction sequence differs from germline, possibly due to a read error. This chain uses TRBV7-9 with TRBJ2-7, with D uncertain. Germline lookup yields CDR1 SEHNR and CDR2 FQNEAQ (reference sequence). This CDR3 is 15 amino acids long. The CDR3 sequence is CAGSLETSPTYEQYF. DNA of the CDR3: TGTGCCGGCAGCTTAGAGACGTCCCCTACCTACGAGCAGTACTTC.

This clonotype was counted between two and nine times. V gene TRBV28 combines with J gene TRBJ2-4, with D hard to call. CDR3 length: 11 residues. Germline V gives CDR1 MDHEN, CDR2 SYDVKM. Between the trimmed V and J ends, which lost 8 bases and 7 bases, there was a span of 9 bases. CDR3 region: CASLGGNIQYF. For the CDR3, the DNA is TGTGCCAGCCTGGGTGGGAACATTCAGTACTTC.

V is TRBV28 and J is TRBJ2-7; TRBD2 is a possible D gene (6 bases). Germline V gene lookup returns CDR1 MDHEN and CDR2 SYDVKM. The V and J ends lost 10 bases and 4 bases respectively, with 11 bases between them. There are 11 residues in the CDR3. The CDR3 sequence is CAKRDLYEQYF. The CDR3 nucleotides read TGTGCCAAAAGGGACTTGTACGAGCAGTACTTC.

This CDR3 is CASSANPGQGTGELFF. DNA of the CDR3: TGCGCCAGCAGCGCAAACCCGGGACAGGGAACCGGGGAGCTGTTTTTT. V and J are TRBV5-1 and TRBJ2-2; TRBD1 matches 9 bases. The V gene end was trimmed by 4 bases and the J gene end by 5 bases; junction bases not matched to a gene: 9. CDR3 size: 16 residues. The V gene's germline CDR1 is SGHRS and CDR2 YFSETQ.

The V gene is TRBV28, the J gene TRBJ2-7; no reliable D call. CDR3 length equals 14 residues. CDR1 and CDR2 from the germline V gene are MDHEN and SYDVKM. Trimming pared 6 bases from V and 6 bases from J, leaving 18 bases between. The DNA for the CDR3 is TGTGCCAGCAGGTCGCCTGGACGGATATTCGAGCAGTACTTC. This codes for CASRSPGRIFEQYF. Looking up the rest from reference TRBV28 and TRBJ2-7 gives the full variable domain: DVKVTQSSRYLVKRTGEKVFLECVQDMDHENMFWYRQDPGLGLRLIYFSYDVKMKEKGDIPEGYSVSREKKERFSLILESASTNQTSMYLCASRSPGRIFEQYFGPGTRLTVT.

Comments on this clonotype: The junction differs from germline at one of its ends, possibly a read error. The V gene is TRBV4-1, the J gene TRBJ2-3; D ambiguous. The CDR3 runs to 17 residues. In germline, CDR1 is MGHRA, CDR2 YSYEKL. CDR3 protein: CVSSQDRASGSTDTQYF. CDR3 nucleotides: TGCGTCAGCAGCCAAGATAGGGCTAGTGGAAGCACAGATACGCAGTATTTT.

The chain employs TRBV4-1 and TRBJ1-5; D unclear. Germline CDR1 and CDR2: MGHRA and YSYEKL. Trimming took 0 bases from V and 9 from J, leaving 18 bases between them. The CDR3 has 16 residues. In nucleotides, the CDR3 is TGCGCCAGCAGCCAAGAACTGGCAGCCACCGATCGGCCCCAGCATTTT. Translating gives CASSQELAATDRPQHF.

This clonotype was observed at least ten times. J is TRBJ1-6 and V is TRBV4-2, with TRBD1 matching over 7 bases. The CDR3 length is 14 residues. V shed 2 bases and J 5 bases; nucleotides not matched to a gene: 0. Looked up from germline, CDR1 is LGHNA and CDR2 is YNFKEQ. CDR3 region: CASSQQGDNSPLHF. The CDR3 DNA reads as TGTGCCAGCAGCCAACAGGGGGATAATTCACCCCTCCACTTT.

This clonotype occurred many times. The chain couples TRBV29-1 to TRBJ2-7; the D gene could be TRBD1 or TRBD2 (5 bases each). In germline, CDR1 is SQVTM, CDR2 ANQGSEA. CDR3 length: 12 amino acids. The CDR3 loop is CRTLGTAYEQYF. Here the CDR3 DNA reads TGCAGAACACTCGGGACGGCCTACGAGCAGTACTTC.

The chain links TRBV20-1 to TRBJ1-1; D may be TRBD1 (5 bases). This CDR3 region has 14 residues. Germline V lookup: CDR1 DFQATT, CDR2 SNEGSKA (reference sequence). V dropped 5 bases and J dropped 4 bases, with 17 bases sitting between them. CDR3 nucleotides: TGCAGTGCTTCCACTGGGGGGAAGGGCACTGAAGCTTTCTTT. Protein: CSASTGGKGTEAFF.

The rearrangement links TRBV28 to TRBJ2-2; D is undetermined. Deletions cut 3 bases from V and 6 bases from J, with 5 bases between. CDR1 and CDR2 (germline): MDHEN, SYDVKM. CDR3 length equals 12 residues. The CDR3: CASSLASGELFF. In DNA, the CDR3 is TGTGCCAGCAGTTTGGCGTCCGGGGAGCTGTTTTTT. Full variable domain (rest looked up from reference TRBV28 and TRBJ2-2): DVKVTQSSRYLVKRTGEKVFLECVQDMDHENMFWYRQDPGLGLRLIYFSYDVKMKEKGDIPEGYSVSREKKERFSLILESASTNQTSMYLCASSLASGELFFGEGSRLTVL.

The CDR3 DNA reads TGTGCCACCCAGGAAGCCAATCAGCCCCAGCATTTT. As protein: CATQEANQPQHF. The chain carries TRBV2 and TRBJ1-5; the D is unclear. This CDR3 has 12 amino acids. Germline values: CDR1 SNHLY, CDR2 FYNNEI. The V end lost 10 bases, the J end lost 3 bases, and 10 bases lay between the germline ends.

The rearrangement joins TRBV20-1 to TRBJ1-1; D unclear. The CDR3 covers 16 residues. Germline CDR1 and CDR2: DFQATT and SNEGSKA (reference sequence). The V end lost 3 bases, the J end lost 0 bases, and 17 bases lay between the germline ends. CDR3 region: CSASRSAATLNTEAFF. CDR3 nucleotide sequence: TGCAGTGCTAGCCGATCGGCAGCAACCTTGAACACTGAAGCTTTCTTT.

Comments on this clonotype: Germline and junction disagree at one end, which may indicate a read error. This sequence joins TRBV5-6 and TRBJ2-5, with 10 positions matching TRBD1. Germline V gene sequence: CDR1 SGHDT, CDR2 YYEEEE. There are 14 residues in the CDR3. CDR3 amino acids: CAGSTGQGQETQYF. The CDR3 nucleotides read TGTGCCGGCAGCACGGGACAGGGGCAAGAGACCCAGTACTTC.

The chain has TRBV3-1 and TRBJ2-1, with a tentative D call TRBD2 (5 bases). This CDR3 contains 14 residues. The V end was cut by 3 bases, the J end by 6 bases, with 12 bases between. CDR1 is LGHDT, CDR2 YNNKEL, per germline (reference sequence). The CDR3 loop is CASSHKNRGNEQFF. For the CDR3, the DNA is TGTGCCAGCAGCCATAAGAATCGGGGCAATGAGCAGTTCTTC.

In this sample, this clonotype turned up a few times. This chain joins TRBV20-1 and TRBJ2-7; TRBD1 matches at 7 bases. CDR1 and CDR2 from the germline V gene are DFQATT and SNEGSKA (reference sequence). The CDR3 has 16 amino acids. J was trimmed by 0 bases and V by 1 base; bases with no gene match: 9. CDR3 nucleotides: TGCAGTGCTAGAGGTGGAGGCAGGGGGAACTCCTACGAGCAGTACTTC. Translation gives CSARGGGRGNSYEQYF.

The chain has TRBV20-1 and TRBJ2-7; D gene ambiguous. The germline V gene has CDR1 DFQATT and CDR2 SNEGSKA (reference sequence). Trimming left V 5 bases short and J 5 bases short, with 13 bases between. The CDR3 length is 12 residues. This CDR3 is CSAVWADHEQYF. The CDR3 DNA follows: TGCAGTGCTGTCTGGGCCGACCACGAGCAGTACTTC.

As regards this clonotype: A junction end diverges from the germline sequence, so it may reflect a read error. This chain connects TRBV3-1 to TRBJ2-3, with 10 bases lining up with TRBD2. Germline V gives CDR1 LGHDT, CDR2 YNNKEL (reference sequence). This CDR3 spans 17 amino acids. This CDR3 is CASSLLGWTSGTDTRYF. The CDR3 DNA reads as TGTGCCAGCAGCCTTCTCGGGTGGACTAGCGGCACAGATACGCGGTATTTT.